These 27 T cell receptor beta chains share one sample of origin, sequenced in a study of cytomegalovirus exposure and HLA in healthy donors. Primers for the PCR totalled 60 Vbeta and 13 Jbeta. Clones were read by immunoSEQ multiplex PCR, and TCRdb kept only the in-frame ones, dropping some. The table records 110,000 to 150,000 clones, 75% of them present only once. Sequenced input: PBMCs. The receptor source for this set is a man aged 25-40 years in good health and CMV-seronegative.

The chain couples TRBV7-8 to TRBJ1-1; 7 nucleotides agree with TRBD1. V trimming: 5 bases; J trimming: 0 bases; junction bases outside the gene matches: 6. Germline V gene data show CDR1 as SGHVS and CDR2 as FQNEAQ. This CDR3 has 15 residues. The CDR3 is CASSQQQGLNTEAFF. CDR3 nucleotides: TGTGCCAGCAGCCAACAACAGGGGTTGAACACTGAAGCTTTCTTT.

The rearrangement uses TRBV19 and TRBJ1-5; 8 nucleotides match TRBD1. CDR3 size: 16 residues. Germline V gene sequence: CDR1 LNHDA, CDR2 SQIVND (reference sequence). V lost 7 bases, J lost 5 bases, and 13 bases stayed unmatched. Here the CDR3 DNA reads TGTGCCAGTACCCTCTCCGGGACAGGTAACGATCAGCCCCAGCATTTT. Its protein product is CASTLSGTGNDQPQHF.

V gene TRBV2 combines with J gene TRBJ1-2; 7 positions agree with TRBD1. The CDR3 runs 16 residues. With V trimmed by 1 base and J by 2 bases, 7 bases remained unmatched. CDR1 SNHLY and CDR2 FYNNEI come from the germline V gene. The CDR3 is CASSEGQGGYNYGYTF. The CDR3 bases are TGTGCCAGCAGTGAAGGACAGGGAGGTTACAACTATGGCTACACCTTC.

This clone was counted once. The CDR3 loop reads CSVEQRGDLTDTQYF. The CDR3 nucleotides read TGCAGCGTTGAGCAGCGGGGGGACCTCACAGATACGCAGTATTTT. This chain joins TRBV29-1 and TRBJ2-3, with TRBD2 identical over 9 bases. The CDR3 covers 15 residues. Germline V gene data show CDR1 as SQVTM and CDR2 as ANQGSEA. After removal of 3 bases from V and 2 bases from J, the junction contained 6 bases not matched to a gene.

This chain links TRBV2 with TRBJ2-7, with TRBD2 as a possible D gene (5 bases). CDR3 length equals 11 residues. Per germline, CDR1 SNHLY and CDR2 FYNNEI. Trimming pared 8 bases from V and 0 bases from J, leaving 5 bases between. The CDR3 protein is CASGSSYEQYF. The CDR3 DNA reads as TGTGCCAGCGGGAGCTCCTACGAGCAGTACTTC.

The chain is built from TRBV19 and TRBJ2-5, with TRBD2 matching over 14 bases. Germline V gene sequence: CDR1 LNHDA, CDR2 SQIVND (reference sequence). This CDR3 has 15 residues. With V trimmed by 5 bases and J by 4 bases, 3 bases remained unmatched. The CDR3 DNA reads TGTGCCAGTAGTCCGGGGACTAGCGGGAGAGAGACCCAGTACTTC. It codes for CASSPGTSGRETQYF.

CDR3 bases: TGTGCCAGCAGCCTTACGCAGGGTGGCTACCAAGAGACCCAGTACTTC. Translating it yields CASSLTQGGYQETQYF. The chain uses TRBV28 and TRBJ2-5, with D possibly being TRBD1 (5 bases). Germline V gene data show CDR1 as MDHEN and CDR2 as SYDVKM. V was pared by 6 bases and J by 0 bases, with 17 bases between. The CDR3 spans 16 residues.

This chain uses TRBV9 with TRBJ2-2; 12 bases line up with TRBD1. This CDR3 contains 16 residues. V dropped 3 bases and J dropped 4; count of bases not matched to a gene: 4. Germline-derived CDR1 and CDR2 are SGDLS and YYNGEE. CDR3 nucleotides: TGTGCCAGCAGCGCCTCGGGACAGGGGGCCACCGGGGAGCTGTTTTTT. As protein: CASSASGQGATGELFF. Using reference TRBV9 and TRBJ2-2 for the parts outside the CDR3, the full variable domain is DSGVTQTPKHLITATGQRVTLRCSPRSGDLSVYWYQQSLDQGLQFLIQYYNGEERAKGNILERFSAQQFPDLHSELNLSSLELGDSALYFCASSASGQGATGELFFGEGSRLTVL.

The rearrangement links TRBV2 to TRBJ2-1, with D possibly being TRBD2 (5 bases). Germline assignment: CDR1 SNHLY and CDR2 FYNNEI. This CDR3 has 17 amino acids. Trimming took off 4 bases at V and 0 bases at J, with 16 bases between the two ends. CDR3 protein: CASSVSSPGSSYNEQFF. The CDR3 coding sequence is TGTGCCAGCAGTGTGAGCAGCCCGGGGAGCTCCTACAATGAGCAGTTCTTC. Full variable domain (rest looked up from reference TRBV2 and TRBJ2-1): EPEVTQTPSHQVTQMGQEVILRCVPISNHLYFYWYRQILGQKVEFLVSFYNNEISEKSEIFDDQFSVERPDGSNFTLKIRSTKLEDSAMYFCASSVSSPGSSYNEQFFGPGTRLTVL.

In the case of this clone: Different DNA sequences within this sample yield the same CDR3. V usage is TRBV7-9 and J usage is TRBJ1-1, with 7 bases identical to TRBD1. The CDR3 totals 14 residues. CDR1 and CDR2 (germline): SEHNR, FQNEAQ (reference sequence). J was trimmed by 0 bases and V by 5 bases; bases with no gene match: 3. This CDR3 reads CASSLGQVNTEAFF. CDR3 sequence (DNA): TGTGCCAGCAGCCTCGGACAGGTGAACACTGAAGCTTTCTTT.

The chain links TRBV2 to TRBJ2-7, with unresolved D. The germline V and J ends were trimmed by 7 bases and 1 base, with 14 bases remaining between them. The CDR3 runs 14 residues. Germline V CDR1 and CDR2: SNHLY, FYNNEI. The CDR3 DNA follows: TGTGCCAGCAACCCCGACGGAGTTTCCTACGAGCAGTACTTC. Translation: CASNPDGVSYEQYF.

The chain employs TRBV9 and TRBJ2-4; D is unclear. Germline-derived CDR1 and CDR2 are SGDLS and YYNGEE. The CDR3 length is 14 residues. V lost 6 bases to trimming and J lost 2 bases, with 12 bases between them. The DNA of the CDR3 is TGTGCCAGCAATCGAGGTGATACCAAAAACATTCAGTACTTC. Translation gives CASNRGDTKNIQYF.

The rearrangement joins TRBV6-1 to TRBJ1-5, with D perhaps matching TRBD1 (6 bases). Trimming pared 6 bases from V and 4 bases from J, leaving 10 bases between. CDR3 size: 13 residues. Looked up from germline, CDR1 is MNHNS and CDR2 is SASEGT. CDR3: CASRDTGNQPQHF. Written as DNA, the CDR3 is TGTGCCAGCAGGGATACAGGGAATCAGCCCCAGCATTTT.

This clone came up once. In nucleotides, the CDR3 is TGTGCCAGCAGTTTAAGCAGGGTGGATCAGCCCCAGCATTTT. Translation: CASSLSRVDQPQHF. The rearrangement joins TRBV28 to TRBJ1-5; possibly TRBD1 for D (5 bases). The germline V gene encodes CDR1 MDHEN and CDR2 SYDVKM. V shed 2 bases and J shed 5 bases, with 10 bases lying between them. This CDR3 contains 14 residues.

V and J are TRBV6-1 and TRBJ1-1; D not resolved. The V gene lost 2 bases and the J gene lost 10 bases, with 14 bases spanning the gap. The CDR3 runs 13 residues. The germline V gene encodes CDR1 MNHNS and CDR2 SASEGT. Written as DNA, the CDR3 is TGTGCCAGCAGTGAACCGTCCCCCCGAGGAGCTTTCTTT. It encodes CASSEPSPRGAFF.

This sequence joins TRBV7-9 and TRBJ2-1; D call uncertain. V lost 4 bases, J lost 4 bases, and 8 bases lay in between. In germline, CDR1 is SEHNR, CDR2 FQNEAQ (reference sequence). The CDR3 extends over 13 amino acids. The CDR3 loop is CASSSTEYNEQFF. Here the CDR3 DNA reads TGTGCCAGCAGCTCGACTGAGTACAATGAGCAGTTCTTC.

The gene calls are TRBV10-3 and TRBJ2-7, with 7 positions matching TRBD1. Germline V gene data show CDR1 as ENHRY and CDR2 as SYGVKD. The J segment lost 5 bases and the V segment lost 3 bases, leaving 16 bases of the junction unmatched. The CDR3 totals 17 residues. The CDR3 nucleotides read TGTGCCATCAGTGACCCCCGACAGGGAAAGACGTATAACGAGCAGTACTTC. It encodes CAISDPRQGKTYNEQYF.

The CDR3 here is CASSLLAGGREQYF. The CDR3 nucleotides read TGTGCCAGCAGCTTACTAGCGGGGGGCCGCGAGCAGTACTTC. The rearrangement links TRBV5-6 to TRBJ2-7; 12 nucleotides match TRBD2. The V gene end was trimmed by 2 bases and the J gene end by 6 bases; junction bases not matched to a gene: 3. The germline V gene encodes CDR1 SGHDT and CDR2 YYEEEE. CDR3 length: 14 residues.

This clone has a handful of counts. The chain combines TRBV2 with TRBJ2-1, with 7 bases lining up with TRBD2. J was trimmed by 7 bases and V by 7 bases; bases with no gene match: 1. Germline assignment: CDR1 SNHLY and CDR2 FYNNEI. The CDR3 has 11 residues. This chain's CDR3 is CASMGGNEQFF. CDR3 in DNA: TGTGCCAGCATGGGGGGGAATGAGCAGTTCTTC.

The gene calls are TRBV7-9 and TRBJ2-5; D might be TRBD1 (6 bases). Germline CDR1 SEHNR, CDR2 FQNEAQ (reference sequence). The CDR3 has 16 residues. Trimming stripped 5 bases from V and 2 bases from J, with 18 bases between. CDR3: CASSPPGVGVQETQYF. In DNA, the CDR3 is TGTGCCAGCAGCCCCCCAGGGGTGGGGGTACAAGAGACCCAGTACTTC.

The chain has TRBV7-2 and TRBJ1-3; D is perhaps TRBD1 (5 bases). CDR3 length equals 17 residues. The germline V gene has CDR1 SGHTA and CDR2 FQGNSA. V dropped 5 bases and J dropped 0 bases, with 17 bases sitting between them. The CDR3 DNA reads as TGTGCCAGCAGCAATCAGGGTAGAGGCTCCTCTGGAAACACCATATATTTT. It translates to CASSNQGRGSSGNTIYF.

This chain connects TRBV7-6 to TRBJ1-1; 9 bases are shared with TRBD1. CDR1 and CDR2 (germline): SGHVS, FNYEAQ. The ends lost 6 bases at V and 5 bases at J; junction bases unmatched: 10. This CDR3 contains 15 residues. The CDR3 DNA is TGTGCCAGCAGGGCACAGGACAGGGGTGCAACTGAAGCTTTCTTT. It encodes CASRAQDRGATEAFF. Complete variable domain (other parts from reference TRBV7-6 and TRBJ1-1): GAGVSQSPRYKVTKRGQDVALRCDPISGHVSLYWYRQALGQGPEFLTYFNYEAQQDKSGLPNDRFSAERPEGSISTLTIQRTEQRDSAMYRCASRAQDRGATEAFFGQGTRLTVV.

The gene calls are TRBV5-1 and TRBJ2-5; 8 positions match TRBD1. J lost 2 bases, V lost 2 bases, and 8 bases had no gene match. Germline values: CDR1 SGHRS, CDR2 YFSETQ. This CDR3 region has 16 residues. DNA for the CDR3: TGCGCCAGCAGCTTTGGACAGGGACGAGGACAAGAGACCCAGTACTTC. It is translated as CASSFGQGRGQETQYF. The complete variable domain, with remaining parts taken from reference TRBV5-1 and TRBJ2-5, reads KAGVTQTPRYLIKTRGQQVTLSCSPISGHRSVSWYQQTPGQGLQFLFEYFSETQRNKGNFPGRFSGRQFSNSRSEMNVSTLELGDSALYLCASSFGQGRGQETQYFGPGTRLLVL.

This chain uses TRBV27 with TRBJ2-7; 10 bases line up with TRBD1. The CDR3 is 15 amino acids. Germline-derived CDR1 and CDR2 are MNHEY and SMNVEV (reference sequence). The J segment lost 2 bases and the V segment lost 6 bases, leaving 7 bases of the junction unmatched. CDR3 region: CASRRGQGGPYEQYF. The CDR3 coding sequence is TGTGCCAGCAGACGAGGACAGGGGGGCCCCTACGAGCAGTACTTC.

The chain is built from TRBV6-6 and TRBJ2-5; D possibly corresponds to TRBD1 (6 bases). This CDR3 has 15 amino acids. V was cut by 2 bases and J by 4 bases, with 14 bases left in between. Germline loops: CDR1 MNHNY, CDR2 SVGAGI (reference sequence). CDR3 region: CASSYPGPGAETQYF. DNA of the CDR3: TGTGCCAGCAGTTACCCCGGCCCAGGGGCAGAGACCCAGTACTTC.

The chain employs TRBV2 and TRBJ2-1, with TRBD1 as a possible D gene (6 bases). The V gene's germline CDR1 is SNHLY and CDR2 FYNNEI. The CDR3 is made up of 13 amino acids. Trimming stripped 7 bases from V and 8 bases from J, with 15 bases between. The CDR3 nucleotides read TGTGCCAGCAATCAGGGGATTGTCTATGAGCAGTTCTTC. Protein sequence: CASNQGIVYEQFF. Full variable domain (remainder filled in from reference TRBV2 and TRBJ2-1): EPEVTQTPSHQVTQMGQEVILRCVPISNHLYFYWYRQILGQKVEFLVSFYNNEISEKSEIFDDQFSVERPDGSNFTLKIRSTKLEDSAMYFCASNQGIVYEQFFGPGTRLTVL.

Worth noting for this clone: With a far larger clone one base away, a read error is the likely cause. The V and J genes are TRBV27 and TRBJ2-1, with a weak D call TRBD1 (5 bases). This CDR3 comprises 13 residues. Germline V CDR1 and CDR2: MNHEY, SMNVEV (reference sequence). Here the CDR3 DNA reads TGTGCCAGCACCCACGACAGTTACACTGAGCAGTTCTTC. This gives the protein CASTHDSYTEQFF.